A single sample gave rise to the 27 T cell receptor beta chains below, sequenced in a study of T-cell memory formation after mild COVID-19. TCRdb fed the 5' RACE reads into MiXCR, producing one record per CDR3 protein. The table lists around 150,000 distinct CDR3 sequences, about a third of them singletons. Sequencing used PBMCs or a T cell subset sorted from them (not recorded which). Receptors were obtained from an adult woman who had mild COVID-19 (a few samples of this study predate the infection). Cell type and time point are not known.

This chain connects TRBV11-2 to TRBJ2-6, with a tentative D call TRBD2 (7 bases). V lost 1 base and J 1 base, leaving 14 bases between the germline ends. The CDR3 has 18 amino acids. Looked up from germline, CDR1 is SGHAT and CDR2 is FQNNGV. The DNA for the CDR3 is TGTGCCAGCAGCTTAGCGGCGGGGGCCGGGTCTGGGGCCAACGTCCTGACTTTC. It is translated as CASSLAAGAGSGANVLTF.

The chain recombines TRBV28 with TRBJ2-5, with 8 positions matching TRBD1. This CDR3 comprises 15 residues. V was clipped by 1 base and J by 4 bases; unmatched bases: 5. Germline V gives CDR1 MDHEN, CDR2 SYDVKM. The CDR3 DNA reads as TGTGCCAGCAGTTTATCCCCCAGGGGGCGAGAGACCCAGTACTTC. Its protein product is CASSLSPRGRETQYF.

The V call is TRBV6-1, the J call TRBJ1-5, with TRBD1 as a possible D gene (6 bases). Deletions cut 8 bases from V and 7 bases from J, with 24 bases between. Germline V gives CDR1 MNHNS, CDR2 SASEGT. The CDR3 runs to 16 residues. CDR3: CASLEAGQPRGQPQHF. For the CDR3, the DNA is TGTGCCAGCCTGGAGGCAGGGCAGCCCAGGGGCCAGCCCCAGCATTTT.

The CDR3, as DNA: TGTGCCAGCAGTTTCGGGACAGCCCCCTACGAGCAGTACTTC. Translating gives CASSFGTAPYEQYF. The V gene is TRBV27, the J gene TRBJ2-7, with TRBD1 matching over 7 bases. V lost 3 bases to trimming and J lost 2 bases; unmatched junction nucleotides: 4. The CDR3 has 14 residues. In germline, CDR1 is MNHEY, CDR2 SMNVEV (reference sequence).

In DNA, the CDR3 is TGTGCCACCAGTGACTGGGGGAAGGGGAGTGAGCAGTTCTTC. It translates to CATSDWGKGSEQFF. The rearrangement links TRBV24-1 to TRBJ2-1, with D possibly called TRBD1 or TRBD2 (5 bases each). The CDR3 totals 14 residues. The V end was cut by 4 bases, the J end by 9 bases, with 15 bases between. CDR1 is KGHDR and CDR2 is SFDVKD in the germline V gene.

This clonotype was counted between two and nine times. The gene calls are TRBV5-1 and TRBJ1-4, with 7 bases aligning to TRBD1. Germline V lookup: CDR1 SGHRS, CDR2 YFSETQ. CDR3 length: 16 residues. The ends lost 4 bases at V and 4 bases at J; junction bases unmatched: 10. DNA of the CDR3: TGCGCCAGCAGCCCACGGGGGACAGCCTTTAATGAAAAACTGTTTTTT. It specifies CASSPRGTAFNEKLFF. Full variable domain (remainder filled in from reference TRBV5-1 and TRBJ1-4): KAGVTQTPRYLIKTRGQQVTLSCSPISGHRSVSWYQQTPGQGLQFLFEYFSETQRNKGNFPGRFSGRQFSNSRSEMNVSTLELGDSALYLCASSPRGTAFNEKLFFGSGTQLSVL.

The chain couples TRBV13 to TRBJ2-1, with a tentative D call TRBD2 (6 bases). Germline V CDR1 and CDR2: PRHDT, FYEKMQ (reference sequence). V was pared by 6 bases and J by 4 bases, with 16 bases between. CDR3 size: 15 residues. CDR3 amino acids: CASRGGGAAYNEQFF. The CDR3 DNA reads TGTGCCAGCAGGGGTGGAGGGGCAGCGTACAATGAGCAGTTCTTC.

The DNA of the CDR3 is TGTGCCAGCAGTGAAATCCCGGGCGAAGCTTTCTTT. Its protein is CASSEIPGEAFF. The genes are TRBV2 and TRBJ1-1; the D is unclear. Germline CDR1 SNHLY, CDR2 FYNNEI. Trimming cost V 2 bases and J 8 bases, with 9 bases left between them. This CDR3 spans 12 amino acids.

V and J are TRBV29-1 and TRBJ2-2; D might be TRBD1 or TRBD2, each matching 5 bases. Trimming shortened V by 4 bases and J by 5 bases, and 17 bases separated the two germline ends. CDR3 length: 15 residues. From germline, CDR1 is SQVTM and CDR2 ANQGSEA. Written as DNA, the CDR3 is TGCAGCGTTGGGGGAGAGGGGCGCTGGACCGGGGAGCTGTTTTTT. Translation: CSVGGEGRWTGELFF.

The chain links TRBV4-3 to TRBJ2-7; 8 bases agree with TRBD2. The CDR3 spans 15 residues. V lost 5 bases, J lost 4 bases, and 10 bases stayed unmatched. CDR1 LGHNA and CDR2 YSLEER come from the germline V gene. The CDR3 sequence: CASSETSEIFYEQYF. In DNA, the CDR3 is TGCGCCAGCAGCGAGACTAGCGAGATATTTTACGAGCAGTACTTC.

V usage is TRBV20-1 and J usage is TRBJ2-7; D call uncertain. V was shortened by 2 bases and J by 0 bases, with 11 bases between the two germline ends. The CDR3 spans 14 residues. Germline CDR1 is DFQATT and CDR2 is SNEGSKA (reference sequence). CDR3 residues: CSARLVSSSYEQYF. In DNA, the CDR3 is TGCAGTGCTAGACTGGTTTCGAGCTCCTACGAGCAGTACTTC.

The chain has TRBV24-1 and TRBJ2-4; D is unclear. CDR1 is KGHDR and CDR2 is SFDVKD in the germline V gene. Trimming left V 9 bases short and J 3 bases short, with 20 bases between. The CDR3 runs 16 residues. The CDR3, as DNA: TGTGCCACCTCCTCGGGTAGTAGTGAAGACAAAAACATTCAGTACTTC. Amino acid sequence: CATSSGSSEDKNIQYF.

The chain uses TRBV6-1 and TRBJ2-2, with D possibly being TRBD1 (6 bases). V lost 2 bases, J lost 2 bases, and 15 bases lay in between. The CDR3 extends over 17 amino acids. The V gene's germline CDR1 is MNHNS and CDR2 SASEGT. CDR3 sequence (DNA): TGTGCCAGCAGTGAAAGGGGGTTGTGGGAAAACACCGGGGAGCTGTTTTTT. This translates into CASSERGLWENTGELFF.

The CDR3 nucleotides are TGCAGTGCGCACAGGTCAGGCGAGCAGTACTTC. Amino acid sequence: CSAHRSGEQYF. V and J are TRBV20-1 and TRBJ2-7; D is possibly TRBD1 (5 bases). CDR1 is DFQATT, CDR2 SNEGSKA, per germline (reference sequence). V lost 6 bases and J lost 6, with 12 bases in between. The CDR3 spans 11 residues.

The chain couples TRBV25-1 to TRBJ1-1; a weak D match, TRBD1 (5 bases). With 7 bases removed from V and 7 bases from J, the gap between germline ends came to 16 bases. This CDR3 spans 13 amino acids. Germline V lookup: CDR1 MGHDK, CDR2 SYGVNS. The CDR3 DNA reads as TGTGCCAGCAATACTATAGGGGAACGTGAAGCTTTCTTT. Translated, it gives CASNTIGEREAFF.

This clonotype was counted only a few times. V is TRBV7-2 and J is TRBJ2-1, with unresolved D. V lost 5 bases and J lost 7, with 12 bases in between. The CDR3 has 13 residues. The germline V gene has CDR1 SGHTA and CDR2 FQGNSA. This CDR3 is CASSHPPRNEQFF. CDR3 nucleotides: TGTGCCAGCAGCCATCCACCCCGGAATGAGCAGTTCTTC.

This clonotype was observed a handful of times. The CDR3 protein is CASRGNSYEQYF. The DNA of the CDR3 is TGTGCCAGCAGGGGGAACTCCTACGAGCAGTACTTC. The chain joins TRBV12-3 or TRBV12-4 to TRBJ2-7; D is uncertain. This CDR3 contains 12 residues. The V and J ends lost 6 bases and 0 bases respectively, with 6 bases between them.

The chain links TRBV7-9 to TRBJ2-2, with D maybe TRBD1 (6 bases). The CDR3 contains 15 residues. Trimming took off 7 bases at V and 0 bases at J, with 12 bases between the two ends. Per germline, CDR1 SEHNR and CDR2 FQNEAQ (reference sequence). The CDR3 protein is CASIRQAPNTGELFF. The CDR3 region has the DNA TGTGCCAGCATCCGACAGGCCCCGAACACCGGGGAGCTGTTTTTT.

This clonotype was recorded a few times. The chain combines TRBV27 with TRBJ2-2; D is tentatively TRBD1 or TRBD2 (6 bases each). Germline V gene data show CDR1 as MNHEY and CDR2 as SMNVEV (reference sequence). Trimming cost V 5 bases and J 5 bases, with 15 bases left between them. This CDR3 contains 15 residues. The chain's CDR3 is CASSPVLGGTGELFF. Here the CDR3 DNA reads TGTGCCAGCAGTCCCGTACTAGGGGGGACCGGGGAGCTGTTTTTT.

The V and J genes are TRBV7-9 and TRBJ2-7; 7 positions agree with TRBD1. Trimming cost V 5 bases and J 2 bases; bases outside gene matches: 3. The CDR3 is made up of 13 amino acids. Germline V gene lookup returns CDR1 SEHNR and CDR2 FQNEAQ (reference sequence). CDR3 bases: TGTGCCAGCAGCGGGGACAGTGCCTACGAGCAGTACTTC. Protein sequence: CASSGDSAYEQYF.

The chain employs TRBV5-5 and TRBJ2-7; D tentatively fits TRBD1 or TRBD2 (5 bases each). This CDR3 contains 12 residues. Germline loops: CDR1 SGHKS, CDR2 YYEKEE (reference sequence). V was pared by 1 base and J by 6 bases, with 8 bases between. CDR3 nucleotide sequence: TGTGCCAGCAGCTTGAGAGGGGCCGAGCAGTACTTC. This codes for CASSLRGAEQYF.

The chain employs TRBV6-5 and TRBJ1-3; D is unresolved. Germline V lookup: CDR1 MNHEY, CDR2 SVGAGI. V was cut by 0 bases and J by 3 bases, with 15 bases left in between. The CDR3 spans 17 residues. CDR3 residues: CASSYSESLQIGNTIYF. In DNA, the CDR3 is TGTGCCAGCAGTTACTCGGAGTCCCTTCAGATTGGAAACACCATATATTTT.

CDR3 DNA: TGTGCCAGCTCCGGAAACCCGAACACTGAAGCTTTCTTT. This codes for CASSGNPNTEAFF. The rearrangement joins TRBV11-1 to TRBJ1-1; no reliable D call. The length of the CDR3 is 13 residues. Germline V gives CDR1 SGHAT, CDR2 FQDESV (reference sequence). Trimming left V 8 bases short and J 1 base short, with 11 bases between. Combining the CDR3 with reference TRBV11-1 and TRBJ1-1 gives the whole variable domain EAEVAQSPRYKITEKSQAVAFWCDPISGHATLYWYRQILGQGPELLVQFQDESVVDDSQLPKDRFSAERLKGVDSTLKIQPAELGDSAMYLCASSGNPNTEAFFGQGTRLTVV.

The CDR3 DNA reads TGCAGTGCTAGAGAGCTAAGGGGTACCTCCTACAATGAGCAGTTCTTC. This encodes CSARELRGTSYNEQFF. V is TRBV20-1 and J is TRBJ2-1, with D perhaps matching TRBD1 (5 bases). CDR3 size: 16 residues. V was clipped by 0 bases and J by 0 bases, with 12 bases between them. Germline V gene data show CDR1 as DFQATT and CDR2 as SNEGSKA (reference sequence).

DNA for the CDR3: TGCGCCAGCAGCCAAGCTCAGCGGGAGAGGACAGATACGCAGTATTTT. Protein product: CASSQAQRERTDTQYF. This sequence joins TRBV4-3 and TRBJ2-3; 8 bases fit TRBD2. This CDR3 comprises 16 residues. Germline CDR1 reads LGHNA; CDR2 reads YSLEER. V was pared by 1 base and J by 3 bases, with 6 bases of the junction left unmatched.

V usage is TRBV4-2 and J usage is TRBJ1-1; perhaps TRBD1 as D (5 bases). Germline V gene lookup returns CDR1 LGHNA and CDR2 YNFKEQ. CDR3 length: 16 amino acids. Trimming removed 0 bases from V and 0 bases from J, with 11 bases in between. The CDR3 DNA reads TGTGCCAGCAGCCAAGATCTTAAGGGGCTGAACACTGAAGCTTTCTTT. Amino acid sequence: CASSQDLKGLNTEAFF.

The genes are TRBV28 and TRBJ1-5; D not certain. The CDR3 consists of 12 residues. The germline gives CDR1 MDHEN, CDR2 SYDVKM. With 8 bases removed from V and 5 bases from J, the gap between germline ends came to 10 bases. DNA for the CDR3: TGTGCCAGCTGCTTAGCTGATCAGCCCCAGCATTTT. It encodes CASCLADQPQHF. The full variable domain, completed using reference TRBV28 and TRBJ1-5, is DVKVTQSSRYLVKRTGEKVFLECVQDMDHENMFWYRQDPGLGLRLIYFSYDVKMKEKGDIPEGYSVSREKKERFSLILESASTNQTSMYLCASCLADQPQHFGDGTRLSIL.